The subject of this entry is one T cell receptor (beta chain). This record belongs to a study of blood T cell repertoires in COVID-19. At the level of the study: Sites across the United States, Italy and Spain contributed samples from acute and convalescent COVID-19. From T cells, B-cell-depleted T cells, or PBMCs came the material, which was cDNA or gDNA.

Germline V CDR1 and CDR2: SQVTM, ANQGSEA. This CDR3 contains 10 residues. V was clipped by 7 bases and J by 7 bases; unmatched bases: 2. In the original analysis: Nucleated cell counts were estimated from reference gene primer amplification. Produced via immunoSEQ multiplex PCR; TCRdb's table is partial and in-frame only. For V, J and clone size, that table is used; D and trimming come from the DNA. The repertoire holds some 150,000 clones, about 88% seen once, with roughly 2.1% in the top ten. This receptor was identified in a human donor in a cohort sampled during active COVID-19. The chain uses TRBV29-1 and TRBJ2-5; 8 bases match TRBD2. Sequences were obtained from peripheral blood. For the CDR3, the DNA is TGCAGCGGACGGGAGGGGACCCAGTACTTC. This codes for CSGREGTQYF.